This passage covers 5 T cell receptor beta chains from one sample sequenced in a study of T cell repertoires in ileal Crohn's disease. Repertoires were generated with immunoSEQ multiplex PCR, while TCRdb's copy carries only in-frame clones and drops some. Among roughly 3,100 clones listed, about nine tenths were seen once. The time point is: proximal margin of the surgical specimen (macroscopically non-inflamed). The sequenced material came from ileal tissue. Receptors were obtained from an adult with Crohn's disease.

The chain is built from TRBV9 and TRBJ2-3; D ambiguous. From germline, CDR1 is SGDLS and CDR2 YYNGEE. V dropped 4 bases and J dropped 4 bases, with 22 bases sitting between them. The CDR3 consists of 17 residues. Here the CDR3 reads CASSPRTRLIFPDTQYF. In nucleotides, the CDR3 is TGTGCCAGCAGCCCCCGCACCCGACTTATCTTCCCAGATACGCAGTATTTT.

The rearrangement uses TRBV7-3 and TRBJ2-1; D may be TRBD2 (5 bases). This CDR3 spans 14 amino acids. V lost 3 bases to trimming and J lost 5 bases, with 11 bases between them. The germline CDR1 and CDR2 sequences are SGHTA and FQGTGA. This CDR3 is CASSFGGSNNEQFF. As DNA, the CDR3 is TGTGCCAGCAGCTTTGGCGGGTCGAACAATGAGCAGTTCTTC.

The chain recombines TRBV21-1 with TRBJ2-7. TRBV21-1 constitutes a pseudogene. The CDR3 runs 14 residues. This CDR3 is CASSPRGSSYEQYF. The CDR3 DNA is TGTGCCAGCAGCCCCCGGGGCAGCTCCTACGAGCAGTACTTC.

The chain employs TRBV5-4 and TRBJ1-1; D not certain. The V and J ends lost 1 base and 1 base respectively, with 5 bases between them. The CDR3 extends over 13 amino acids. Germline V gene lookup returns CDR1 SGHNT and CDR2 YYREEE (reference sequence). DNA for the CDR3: TGTGCCAGCAGCTTGACGCAGAACACTGAAGCTTTCTTT. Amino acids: CASSLTQNTEAFF.

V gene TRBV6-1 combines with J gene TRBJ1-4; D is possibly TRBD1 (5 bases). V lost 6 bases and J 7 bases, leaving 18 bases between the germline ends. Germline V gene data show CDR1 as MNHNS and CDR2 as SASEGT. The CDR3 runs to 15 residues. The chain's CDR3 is CASSPGGGYGEKLFF. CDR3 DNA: TGTGCCAGCAGCCCCGGGGGGGGTTATGGTGAAAAACTGTTTTTT.